The clone carrying this T cell receptor beta chain was observed a few times. The CDR3 sequence is 14 residues long. Germline V gene data show CDR1 as SNHLY and CDR2 as FYNNEI. V shed 6 bases and J shed 2 bases, with 11 bases lying between them. The data stem from a study of T cell responses to AZD1222 COVID-19 vaccine. Repertoires were generated with immunoSEQ multiplex PCR, while TCRdb's copy carries only in-frame clones and drops some. The data contain fewer than 200,000 clones, more than 90% of them singletons. The rearrangement joins TRBV2 to TRBJ1-5, with D tentatively TRBD1 (6 bases). The TCR was taken from an adult who received the MenACWY meningococcal vaccine as a control. The input for sequencing was peripheral blood, taken 28 days after the second dose of the MenACWY control vaccine. CDR3 region: CASRYRVGNQPQHF. CDR3 nucleotides: TGTGCCAGCAGGTACAGGGTTGGCAATCAGCCCCAGCATTTT. Together with reference TRBV2 and TRBJ1-5, the CDR3 gives the full variable domain: EPEVTQTPSHQVTQMGQEVILRCVPISNHLYFYWYRQILGQKVEFLVSFYNNEISEKSEIFDDQFSVERPDGSNFTLKIRSTKLEDSAMYFCASRYRVGNQPQHFGDGTRLSIL.